These T cell receptor beta chains were read from a single sample in a study of control samples from healthy donors and cancer patients. Produced via immunoSEQ multiplex PCR; TCRdb's table is partial and in-frame only. In the table there are 75,000 to 95,000 clones, just over 90% of which are singletons. Specimen: blood. These receptor sequences come from a woman in her twenties or thirties in good health. Each CDR3 is given with its conserved first and last residue. A D gene is named only where the DNA matches it firmly. Clone size is stated in some rows and not others, as once, few, many or a class when expanded.

V gene,clone size,D gene,J gene,CDR3 DNA,CDR3 protein
TRBV11-2,.,.,TRBJ2-5,TGTGCCAGCAGCTCCTTAGACATGCAAGAGACCCAGTACTTC,CASSSLDMQETQYF
TRBV11-2,.,TRBD1,TRBJ1-2,TGTGCCAGCAGCTCACCCGGGACAGGGTTTGTGGGCTACACCTTC,CASSSPGTGFVGYTF
TRBV6-6,.,TRBD1,TRBJ1-3,TGTGCCAGCAGGCTGGACAGGAACTCTGGAAACACCATATATTTT,CASRLDRNSGNTIYF
TRBV11-3,few,TRBD2,TRBJ2-5,TGTGCCAGCAGCCGCAGCGGGGATGAGACCCAGTACTTC,CASSRSGDETQYF
TRBV28,.,.,TRBJ1-4,TGTGCCAGCAGTTTCCGCGGACCTGGGGAAAAACTGTTTTTT,CASSFRGPGEKLFF
TRBV5-1,.,TRBD1,TRBJ1-3,TGCGCCAGCAGCGGGACAGCGGGAAACACCATATATTTT,CASSGTAGNTIYF
TRBV6-5,.,.,TRBJ1-1,TGTGCCAGCTTGTTGAGGGGCGCTGAAGCTTTCTTT,CASLLRGAEAFF
TRBV9,.,.,TRBJ1-1,TGTGCCAGCAGCGTAGTTGGGGGAAACACTGAAGCTTTCTTT,CASSVVGGNTEAFF
TRBV7-9,.,.,TRBJ1-1,TGTGCCAGTCAAGAGGGAGGGAACACTGAAGCTTTCTTT,CASQEGGNTEAFF
TRBV5-1,.,TRBD2,TRBJ2-7,TGCGCCAGCAGCTTGGGACTAGCTCGCTACGAGCAGTACTTC,CASSLGLARYEQYF
TRBV12-3/TRBV12-4,.,.,TRBJ1-1,TGTGCCAGCAGCCGAACCGGCACTGAAGCTTTCTTT,CASSRTGTEAFF
TRBV13,once,TRBD1,TRBJ2-1,TGTGCCAGCAGCTTAGAAGACAGGGGGAATGAGCAGTTCTTC,CASSLEDRGNEQFF
TRBV4-1,.,.,TRBJ2-7,TGCGCCAGCAGCCAAACTCCCTTGCAGGGGCCCTACGAGCAGTACTTC,CASSQTPLQGPYEQYF
TRBV25-1,.,.,TRBJ1-2,TGTGCCAGCAGTGAGGTCGGAGTAGGCTATGGCTACACCTTC,CASSEVGVGYGYTF
TRBV27,.,.,TRBJ1-1,TGTGCCAGCAGTTTATCTAGGGGGATCGGGAAGGACACTGAAGCTTTCTTT,CASSLSRGIGKDTEAFF
TRBV24-1,.,TRBD1,TRBJ2-2,TGTGCCACCAGTGGTTACAACAGGGGGAACACCGGGGAGCTGTTTTTT,CATSGYNRGNTGELFF
TRBV6-5,once,.,TRBJ2-3,TGTGCCAGCAGTTACGTCGGCCAAACAGATACGCAGTATTTT,CASSYVGQTDTQYF
TRBV7-3,.,TRBD2,TRBJ2-1,TGTGCCAGCAGCTCCGGGACTAGCGGGCTAAATGAGCAGTTCTTC,CASSSGTSGLNEQFF
TRBV13,.,.,TRBJ1-1,TGTGCCAGCAGCTTAGTTGGGAACACTGAAGCTTTCTTT,CASSLVGNTEAFF
TRBV7-8,.,TRBD2,TRBJ2-3,TGTGCCAGCAGCTTAGGTTTTGGGCTAGCGGGAGCGTTAGATACGCAGTATTTT,CASSLGFGLAGALDTQYF
TRBV5-1,.,TRBD1,TRBJ2-7,TGCGCCAGCCGCGGGACAGGGCGGTACGAGCAGTACTTC,CASRGTGRYEQYF